The text below deals with one T cell receptor (beta chain). What it binds is not known. This sample was taken from a study of OX40 agonist ivuxolimab in advanced cancers. Study information: At under 85% male, the cohort had a mean age of around 56 years, ranging from about 20 to 79. Two cutaneous melanoma patients and one hepatocellular carcinoma patient, three in all, had partial responses.

Broader study findings: The investigators did not determine what antigen specificity the expanded peripheral T cells had. Clones of CD4+ and CD8+ blood T cells grew by week 6 at doses of 0.1 to 3.0 mg/kg.

The germline V gene has CDR1 LNHDA and CDR2 SQIVND (reference sequence). V was clipped by 2 bases and J by 2 bases, with 15 bases between them. This CDR3 is built from 16 residues. Repertoires were generated with immunoSEQ multiplex PCR, while TCRdb's copy carries only in-frame clones and drops some. This sample carries 65,000 to 90,000 clones, more than 85% of them seen once, and the ten largest clones take 6% to 8.5%. This TCR was recovered from an adult with an advanced solid tumor such as melanoma, head and neck, liver or kidney cancer. The chain is built from TRBV19 and TRBJ2-5; tentative D call: TRBD1 (5 bases). The sequencing used CD4+ or CD8+ T cells sorted from blood, collected in a trial of the OX40 agonist ivuxolimab. CDR3 DNA sequence: TGTGCCAGTAGTATATCATCAGGGTGGGGTCAAGAGACCCAGTACTTC. Amino acid sequence: CASSISSGWGQETQYF.